Each of the 29 T cell receptor beta chains below was sequenced from the same sample in a study of tumor-infiltrating lymphocytes in primary liver carcinoma. Co-extraction of both nucleic acids (RNA and DNA) used roughly 18-34 mg of unsorted bulk tissue. Total RNA (around 500 ng) served as template for TCR beta cDNA synthesis primed by a constant-region primer. Slightly modified ARM-PCR served as the procedure for the TCR beta libraries. These libraries came from three rounds of nested multiplex PCR. TRBV1-TRBV30 forward primers and a C-beta reverse primer were used in the first two PCR rounds, which each ran for 10 cycles. TCRdb used MiXCR to reprocess the multiplex PCR reads, holding one entry per CDR3 protein. The data contain tens of thousands of distinct CDR3 sequences, 60% to 75% of them seen just once; the ten biggest clones take up roughly 26%. Sequenced: liver tumor tissue from sampling region 4. The subset was: tumor region T4, right-lateral pole. The receptors derive from a man between 40 and 49 years old with primary liver carcinoma and hepatitis B virus infection.

This clonotype has a handful of counts. One end of the junction does not line up with germline, which may come from a read error. The chain employs TRBV29-1 and TRBJ1-2; TRBD1 aligns across 8 bases. There are 14 residues in the CDR3. CDR1 is SQVTM and CDR2 is ANQGSEA in the germline V gene. The CDR3 bases are TGCAGTGTTGCCCGGACAGGGCTTGATGCTGACTACACCTTC. Translating it yields CSVARTGLDADYTF.

As to this clonotype: A read error may be the cause here, since a much bigger clone is one base away. The chain couples TRBV2 to TRBJ2-3; 8 bases agree with TRBD2. CDR1 SNHLY and CDR2 FYNNEI come from the germline V gene. This CDR3 has 15 residues. In DNA form, the CDR3 reads TGTGCCGGCAGTGAGGGTGCGGGAGGTCCAGATACGCAGTATTTT. Translated, it gives CAGSEGAGGPDTQYF.

Worth noting for this clonotype: At one end, the junction sequence differs from germline, possibly due to a read error. The genes are TRBV12-5 and TRBJ1-1, with a weak D call TRBD1 (6 bases). The CDR3 sequence is 12 residues long. Germline values: CDR1 LGHNT, CDR2 FRNRAP. This chain's CDR3 is CASGLEGTPSTF. In DNA form, the CDR3 reads TGTGCTAGTGGTTTGGAAGGGACACCATCTACCTTT.

The count of this clonotype is one. The J gene is TRBJ1-2, the V gene TRBV11-2; TRBD1 might be the D (5 bases). CDR1 is SGHAT and CDR2 is FQNNGV in the germline V gene. The CDR3 sequence is 15 residues long. The V and J ends lost 4 bases and 4 bases respectively, with 16 bases between them. DNA of the CDR3: TGTGCCAGCAGCTCGTCCGCTGGGGGGACCTATGGCTACACCTTC. Protein: CASSSSAGGTYGYTF.

The chain couples TRBV6-1 to TRBJ2-5; tentatively, D is TRBD2 (6 bases). Deletions cut 4 bases from V and 4 bases from J, with 22 bases between. Germline loops: CDR1 MNHNS, CDR2 SASEGT. The CDR3 runs 17 residues. CDR3 sequence (DNA): TGTGCCAGCAGTGCTAGCACGGGGGTAAAGCGCCGAGAGACCCAGTACTTC. Its translation is CASSASTGVKRRETQYF.

This clonotype was recorded once. A junction end diverges from the germline sequence, so it may reflect a read error. V usage is TRBV29-1 and J usage is TRBJ1-1, with 8 nucleotides matching TRBD1. Per the germline V gene, CDR1 is SQVTM and CDR2 is ANQGSEA. This CDR3 comprises 13 residues. CDR3 nucleotide sequence: TGCATCGTTGCCCCGACAGGGGCGAATAAAGCTTTCTTT. It codes for CIVAPTGANKAFF.

Notes on this clonotype: One junction end does not reproduce the germline sequence, and a read error may be involved. The genes are TRBV28 and TRBJ2-5; possibly TRBD1 for D (6 bases). The V gene's germline CDR1 is MDHEN and CDR2 SYDVKM. This CDR3 spans 15 amino acids. The CDR3 nucleotides read TGTGCCTGCAGTCATAGCACAGGGACCGGAGAGACCCAGTACTTC. This codes for CACSHSTGTGETQYF.

As regards this clonotype: A single base separates this from a much larger clone, so it may be a read error. This chain joins TRBV5-4 and TRBJ2-7; weak D call: TRBD1 (6 bases). Looked up from germline, CDR1 is SGHNT and CDR2 is YYREEE (reference sequence). The length of the CDR3 is 14 residues. CDR3 sequence reads: CAISRDIESNEQYF. The CDR3 region has the DNA TGTGCCATCAGCAGGGACATTGAATCGAACGAGCAGTACTTC.

The count of this clonotype is one. At one end, the junction sequence differs from germline, possibly due to a read error. The V gene is TRBV11-2, the J gene TRBJ2-5, with D possibly matching TRBD2 (6 bases). This CDR3 region has 15 residues. Looked up from germline, CDR1 is SGHAT and CDR2 is FQNNGV. CDR3 region: CASRSRDSDQETPYF. CDR3 nucleotide sequence: TGTGCCAGCAGATCCCGGGACTCGGACCAAGAGACCCCGTACTTC.

This clonotype was counted a few times. This could be a read error, since a much larger clone is one nucleotide away. The chain combines TRBV5-4 with TRBJ2-1; the match to TRBD2 covers 13 bases. The germline CDR1 and CDR2 sequences are SGHNT and YYREEE (reference sequence). V gave up 1 base and J gave up 7 bases; unmatched junction bases: 8. CDR3 length equals 17 residues. CDR3 nucleotides: TGTGCCAGCAGCTTGCTGCGGACTAGCGGGAGAGGGAATGAGCAGTTCTTC. It is translated as CASSLLRTSGRGNEQFF.

About this clonotype itself: One end of the junction is discordant with germline, which a read error may explain. V is TRBV6-6 and J is TRBJ2-2, with 7 bases fitting TRBD2. Germline V CDR1 and CDR2: MNHNY, SVGAGI (reference sequence). This CDR3 is 15 amino acids long. CDR3 sequence (DNA): TGTGCCAGCAGCAGGGAGGGCGGGTGCACCTGGGAGCTGTTTTTC. Translated, it gives CASSREGGCTWELFF.

In regard to this clonotype: In this CDR3 the conserved last residue, phenylalanine or tryptophan, is missing, so a read error is likely. It is unclear where the CDR3 begins or ends on the DNA, so no DNA is shown, and the CDR3 is as TCRdb lists it. CDR3 loop: CASSHPPGTGAQQQCL. The chain employs TRBV5-4 and TRBJ2-7; TRBD1 is taken as the D call from the table, unchecked against the DNA. With termini counted, the CDR3 has 16 amino acids. Per the germline V gene, CDR1 is SGHNT and CDR2 is YYREEE (reference sequence).

Worth noting for this clonotype: A read error may produce the germline difference seen at one junction end. The CDR3 is CAGSLEGNTGELFF. CDR3 nucleotides: TGTGCCGGCAGCTTAGAGGGGAACACCGGTGAGCTGTTTTTT. The genes are TRBV11-1 and TRBJ2-2; possibly TRBD1 or TRBD2 for D (5 bases each). CDR1 SGHAT and CDR2 FQDESV come from the germline V gene (reference sequence). The CDR3 runs 14 residues.

To note about this clonotype: The junction differs from germline at one of its ends, possibly a read error. The chain links TRBV6-1 to TRBJ2-2; tentatively, D is TRBD1 (6 bases). The CDR3 totals 14 residues. Germline V gene data show CDR1 as MNHNS and CDR2 as SASEGT. CDR3 bases: TGTGCCAGGAGTGAATCAGGGGAGACCGGGGAGCTGTTTTTT. Translation: CARSESGETGELFF.

Regarding this clonotype: Possible read error: a much larger clone is one base away. This likely comes from a read error, as the CDR3 has no conserved phenylalanine or tryptophan at its end. The chain carries TRBV7-9 and TRBJ1-1, with 7 bases that match TRBD1. Germline V CDR1 and CDR2: SEHNR, FQNEAQ (reference sequence). V lost 4 bases, J lost 4 bases, and 3 bases stayed unmatched. This CDR3 spans 13 amino acids. The CDR3 loop reads CASSSGQFTEAFL. DNA of the CDR3: TGTGCCAGCAGCTCGGGACAGTTCACTGAAGCTTTCCTT.

The chain is built from TRBV11-1 and TRBJ2-1, with a weak D call TRBD2 (6 bases). Trimming pared 2 bases from V and 16 bases from J, leaving 27 bases between. The germline CDR1 and CDR2 sequences are SGHAT and FQDESV (reference sequence). The CDR3 spans 16 residues. The CDR3 here is CASSLCLGLPTHEQFF. As DNA, the CDR3 is TGTGCCAGCAGCTTATGCCTGGGACTTCCTACGCATGAACAATTCTTC.

V gene TRBV6-6 combines with J gene TRBJ2-5; 8 bases agree with TRBD2. The length of the CDR3 is 15 residues. V dropped 5 bases and J dropped 2; count of bases not matched to a gene: 7. In germline, CDR1 is MNHNY, CDR2 SVGAGI (reference sequence). The CDR3 DNA is TGTGCCAGCAGTAGGGGACTAGAGGGTCAAGAGACCCAGTACTTC. It encodes CASSRGLEGQETQYF.

In the case of this clonotype: One end of the junction varies from germline; a read error may be responsible. The chain couples TRBV6-6 to TRBJ2-2; D could derive from TRBD1 or TRBD2 (5 bases each). The CDR3 contains 14 residues. Germline assignment: CDR1 MNHNY and CDR2 SVGAGI (reference sequence). Here the CDR3 reads CVTGPGTYTGELSF. The CDR3 DNA follows: TGTGTCACGGGACCGGGGACCTACACCGGGGAGCTGTCTTTT.

About this clonotype: Sequence at one end of the junction differs from germline and may be a read error. The genes are TRBV29-1 and TRBJ2-3, with D tentatively TRBD1 or TRBD2 (6 bases each). This CDR3 comprises 16 residues. Germline V gene sequence: CDR1 SQVTM, CDR2 ANQGSEA. This CDR3 reads CNVEGGTAGITDTQYF. As DNA, the CDR3 is TGCAACGTTGAAGGGGGTACGGCGGGGATCACAGATACGCAGTATTTT.

As for this clonotype: At one end, the junction sequence differs from germline, possibly due to a read error. The chain has TRBV6-6 and TRBJ1-5, with TRBD1 as a possible D gene (5 bases). CDR1 and CDR2 (germline): MNHNY, SVGAGI (reference sequence). The CDR3 is 15 amino acids. CDR3: CASSPRQGPHQPRHF. The CDR3 coding sequence is TGTGCCAGCAGTCCAAGGCAGGGTCCTCATCAGCCCCGGCATTTT.

Many counts were recorded for this clonotype. The V and J genes are TRBV12-3 or TRBV12-4 and TRBJ2-5, with D tentatively TRBD1 (5 bases). V lost 5 bases to trimming and J lost 10 bases, with 11 bases between them. The CDR3 sequence is 11 residues long. The CDR3 loop reads CASSAAGFQYF. The CDR3 DNA is TGTGCCAGCAGTGCCGCAGGGTTCCAGTACTTC.

The chain has TRBV5-4 and TRBJ1-6, with a possible D match to TRBD1 (5 bases). Germline CDR1 reads SGHNT; CDR2 reads YYREEE (reference sequence). Trimming took off 1 base at V and 19 bases at J, with 24 bases between the two ends. This CDR3 spans 15 amino acids. CDR3 bases: TGTGCCAGCAGCTTGCAGGGATTGGGGGAATCACCCATACACTTT. This sequence encodes CASSLQGLGESPIHF.

V usage is TRBV29-1 and J usage is TRBJ2-7, with D maybe TRBD1 (6 bases). The V gene lost 7 bases and the J gene lost 5 bases, with 21 bases spanning the gap. The germline V gene has CDR1 SQVTM and CDR2 ANQGSEA. The CDR3 length is 14 residues. The CDR3 loop reads CSAGVGVGDNEQYF. The DNA for the CDR3 is TGCAGCGCTGGAGTCGGGGTAGGGGACAACGAGCAGTACTTC.

As concerns this clonotype: An end of the junction differs from the germline gene, which may be a read error. The chain combines TRBV11-2 with TRBJ2-7, with D perhaps matching TRBD1 or TRBD2 (5 bases each). Germline loops: CDR1 SGHAT, CDR2 FQNNGV. The CDR3 sequence is 13 residues long. CDR3 in amino acids: CASSPEGWNDQYF. The CDR3 coding sequence is TGTGCAAGCAGCCCCGAGGGGTGGAACGATCAGTACTTC.

For this clonotype: A single base separates this from a much larger clone, so it may be a read error. The V gene is TRBV7-9, the J gene TRBJ2-2; TRBD1 is a possible D gene (5 bases). The CDR3 runs to 16 residues. CDR1 is SEHNR and CDR2 is FQNEAQ in the germline V gene (reference sequence). Trimming left V 5 bases short and J 1 base short, with 14 bases between. The CDR3 loop reads CASSARTRGNTGELFF. The DNA of the CDR3 is TGTGCCAGCAGCGCCCGGACAAGGGGGAACACCGGGGAGCTGTTTTTT.

Concerning this clonotype: As the CDR3 is not closed by the conserved phenylalanine or tryptophan, this likely results from a read error. It is unclear where the CDR3 begins or ends on the DNA, so no DNA is shown, and the CDR3 is as TCRdb lists it. The CDR3: CASSLVSGDSRQETHYI. The chain recombines TRBV11-2 with TRBJ2-5; the D call TRBD1 from the table was never checked on the DNA. Per germline, CDR1 SGHAT and CDR2 FQNNGV. The CDR3 region is 17 residues in length, termini included.

As regards this clonotype: The conserved closing phenylalanine or tryptophan is absent in this CDR3, likely reflecting a read error. The chain carries TRBV11-2 and TRBJ2-7; maybe TRBD2 (6 bases). This CDR3 has 12 amino acids. V was cut by 9 bases and J by 7 bases, with 16 bases left in between. In germline, CDR1 is SGHAT, CDR2 FQNNGV. The CDR3 here is CARSPRGREQYL. The CDR3, as DNA: TGTGCCAGGAGCCCACGGGGGAGGGAGCAGTACCTC.

This clonotype was seen many times. The junction shows a germline mismatch at one end, possibly a read error. The chain links TRBV5-1 to TRBJ1-2; 7 bases fit TRBD1. There are 13 residues in the CDR3. The germline V gene has CDR1 SGHRS and CDR2 YFSETQ. CDR3 sequence reads: CASSLAGGVGYTF. The CDR3 DNA sequence: TGTGCCAGCAGCTTGGCAGGGGGTGTTGGCTACACCTTC.

The J gene is TRBJ2-5, the V gene TRBV30, with 10 positions matching TRBD2. The germline V gene has CDR1 GTSNPN and CDR2 SVGIG (reference sequence). The CDR3 loop spans 15 amino acids. V lost 4 bases to trimming and J lost 1 base; unmatched junction nucleotides: 6. The CDR3 here is CAWNSGLAAQETQYF. CDR3 bases: TGTGCCTGGAATTCCGGACTAGCGGCCCAAGAGACCCAGTACTTC.